The 30 T cell receptor beta chains reported below all come from one sample, sequenced in a study of T cells after yellow fever vaccination. TCRdb re-analysed the 5' RACE reads in MiXCR, keeping a single row per CDR3 protein. The sample shows some 390,000 distinct CDR3 sequences, roughly a sixth of them seen only once. This sample comprised PBMCs, obtained before the yellow fever booster vaccination. The receptors derive from a man aged 18 to 35 who received the YFV17D yellow fever vaccine.

In its sample, this clonotype was seen many times. The rearrangement joins TRBV5-1 to TRBJ2-1; D remains ambiguous. The germline V gene has CDR1 SGHRS and CDR2 YFSETQ. The CDR3 contains 12 residues. V was clipped by 0 bases and J by 8 bases, with 6 bases between them. CDR3 amino acids: CASSLVGYEQFF. CDR3 DNA sequence: TGCGCCAGCAGCTTGGTGGGATATGAGCAGTTCTTC.

The chain couples TRBV28 to TRBJ2-4; D unclear. CDR3 size: 13 residues. CDR1 is MDHEN and CDR2 is SYDVKM in the germline V gene. Trimming pared 7 bases from V and 1 base from J, leaving 8 bases between. The CDR3 nucleotides are TGTGCCAGCACCCCGGTGGCCAAAAACATTCAGTACTTC. Its translation is CASTPVAKNIQYF.

This clonotype appeared a few times. V usage is TRBV7-8 and J usage is TRBJ2-7; D might be TRBD1 (6 bases). CDR1 is SGHVS and CDR2 is FQNEAQ in the germline V gene. CDR3 length: 17 amino acids. Between the trimmed V and J ends, which lost 1 base and 0 bases, there was a span of 16 bases. DNA of the CDR3: TGTGCCAGCAGCTTAGTCGCGACAGGCATATTCTCCTACGAGCAGTACGTC. Encoded protein: CASSLVATGIFSYEQYV.

This clonotype was observed a few times. This rearrangement joins TRBV12-3 or TRBV12-4 to TRBJ2-2; unclear D gene. The V end lost 8 bases, the J end lost 6 bases, and 7 bases lay between the germline ends. The CDR3 loop spans 11 amino acids. CDR3 in amino acids: CASGDSGELFF. DNA for the CDR3: TGTGCCAGCGGAGATTCCGGGGAGCTGTTTTTT.

In this sample, this clonotype turned up a few times. V usage is TRBV6-2 or TRBV6-3 and J usage is TRBJ2-7; D may match TRBD1 or TRBD2 (5 bases each). Germline CDR1 and CDR2: MNHEY and SVGEGT. V lost 6 bases to trimming and J lost 5 bases, with 20 bases between them. There are 15 residues in the CDR3. CDR3 sequence: CASRDIGALPNEQYV. In nucleotides, the CDR3 is TGTGCCAGCAGAGACATCGGGGCACTCCCTAACGAGCAGTACGTC.

This clonotype was seen more than once but under ten times. The CDR3 sequence is CASSYGTGTQYF. DNA of the CDR3: TGTGCCAGCAGCTACGGGACTGGCACCCAGTACTTC. This rearrangement joins TRBV5-6 to TRBJ2-5; D perhaps matches TRBD2 (6 bases). From germline, CDR1 is SGHDT and CDR2 YYEEEE. The CDR3 covers 12 residues. Trimming shortened V by 3 bases and J by 8 bases, and 11 bases separated the two germline ends. The variable domain in full, with the rest retrieved from reference TRBV5-6 and TRBJ2-5, is DAGVTQSPTHLIKTRGQQVTLRCSPKSGHDTVSWYQQALGQGPQFIFQYYEEEERQRGNFPDRFSGHQFPNYSSELNVNALLLGDSALYLCASSYGTGTQYFGPGTRLLVL.

This clonotype was counted between two and nine times. The J gene is TRBJ1-2, the V gene TRBV6-5, with TRBD1 as a possible D gene (6 bases). The CDR3 is 14 amino acids. Trimming took off 1 base at V and 6 bases at J, with 12 bases between the two ends. Per germline, CDR1 MNHEY and CDR2 SVGAGI. For the CDR3, the DNA is TGTGCCAGCAGTTACTTTAAGGGGGGCAATGGCTACACCTTC. Protein: CASSYFKGGNGYTF.

V and J are TRBV27 and TRBJ2-1; TRBD1 might be the D (6 bases). The CDR3 is 15 residues long. V lost 5 bases to trimming and J lost 6 bases, with 17 bases between them. The germline V gene has CDR1 MNHEY and CDR2 SMNVEV (reference sequence). This chain's CDR3 is CASSPAGTQSNEQFF. CDR3 in DNA: TGTGCCAGCAGTCCCGCCGGGACACAATCCAATGAGCAGTTCTTC.

The rearrangement uses TRBV12-3 or TRBV12-4 and TRBJ2-1, with D possibly TRBD2 on 6 matching bases. The CDR3 is 15 amino acids. Trimming left V 1 base short and J 2 bases short, with 9 bases between. CDR3: CASSLDSGPYNEQFF. CDR3 sequence (DNA): TGTGCCAGCAGTTTAGATAGCGGCCCCTACAATGAGCAGTTCTTC.

This clonotype appeared a few times. The chain carries TRBV5-1 and TRBJ2-5; D not resolved. This CDR3 is 11 amino acids long. Per germline, CDR1 SGHRS and CDR2 YFSETQ. Trimming removed 1 base from V and 6 bases from J, with 4 bases in between. The CDR3 nucleotides read TGCGCCAGCAGCTTGCAGCAGACCCAGTACTTC. Its protein product is CASSLQQTQYF.

The CDR3 bases are TGTGCCAGCAGAACGGGGGGGACTAGCTCCTACGAGCAGTACGTC. Translated: CASRTGGTSSYEQYV. V gene TRBV28 combines with J gene TRBJ2-7, with 8 bases fitting TRBD2. CDR1 and CDR2 from the germline V gene are MDHEN and SYDVKM. CDR3 length: 15 amino acids. V shed 6 bases and J 0 bases; nucleotides not matched to a gene: 7.

This clonotype was seen only a few times. The genes are TRBV6-2 or TRBV6-3 and TRBJ1-1; D call uncertain. This CDR3 has 13 amino acids. CDR1 is MNHEY, CDR2 SVGEGT, per germline. V was clipped by 8 bases and J by 9 bases, with 19 bases between them. The CDR3 coding sequence is TGTGCCAGCGGTATAGGCCCAGGTTTCAAAGCTTTCTTT. Its translation: CASGIGPGFKAFF.

The chain is built from TRBV12-3 or TRBV12-4 and TRBJ1-5; TRBD1 might be the D (6 bases). V gave up 6 bases and J gave up 5 bases, with 11 bases separating them. This CDR3 is 13 amino acids long. The chain's CDR3 is CASRPGAHQPQHF. The CDR3 DNA reads as TGTGCCAGCAGACCAGGGGCGCATCAGCCCCAGCATTTT.

The chain employs TRBV5-1 and TRBJ1-1, with TRBD1 identical over 7 bases. Germline V gene data show CDR1 as SGHRS and CDR2 as YFSETQ. The CDR3 consists of 16 residues. V trimming: 4 bases; J trimming: 1 base; junction bases outside the gene matches: 10. CDR3 DNA: TGCGCCAGCAGCCCGCGCCCCCGGACAGGGAACACTGAAGCTTTCTTT. Its protein is CASSPRPRTGNTEAFF.

The chain has TRBV6-2 or TRBV6-3 and TRBJ2-7, with TRBD1 identical over 11 bases. Germline CDR1 MNHEY, CDR2 SVGEGT. This CDR3 region has 13 residues. After removal of 7 bases from V and 6 bases from J, the junction contained 5 bases not matched to a gene. CDR3 protein: CASTEGQGGEQYV. The CDR3 DNA follows: TGTGCCAGCACCGAGGGACAGGGGGGCGAGCAGTACGTC.

This clonotype appeared many times. CDR3 nucleotides: TGCAGCTCGGGACCCGTCACAGATACGCAGTATTTT. Amino acid sequence: CSSGPVTDTQYF. V usage is TRBV20-1 and J usage is TRBJ2-3; D is perhaps TRBD1 or TRBD2 (5 bases each). The CDR3 extends over 12 amino acids. Per the germline V gene, CDR1 is DFQATT and CDR2 is SNEGSKA (reference sequence).

This chain links TRBV12-3 or TRBV12-4 with TRBJ1-1; D remains ambiguous. The CDR3 runs 12 residues. V dropped 5 bases and J dropped 11 bases, with 15 bases sitting between them. CDR3 region: CASSARIGGAFF. The CDR3 coding sequence is TGTGCCAGCAGTGCCAGAATTGGTGGGGCTTTCTTT.

The chain uses TRBV20-1 and TRBJ2-7; tentatively, D is TRBD2 (6 bases). The CDR3 has 13 residues. Trimming pared 0 bases from V and 2 bases from J, leaving 8 bases between. Germline values: CDR1 DFQATT, CDR2 SNEGSKA (reference sequence). CDR3 nucleotides: TGCAGTGCTAGAGAGCGGGGCGCCTACGAGCAGTACGTC. This translates into CSARERGAYEQYV.

A word on this clonotype: A much larger clone is a single base away; this may be a read error. J is TRBJ2-2 and V is TRBV11-2; D is uncertain. Germline lookup yields CDR1 SGHAT and CDR2 FQNNGV. The CDR3 contains 15 residues. Trimming stripped 0 bases from V and 4 bases from J, with 9 bases between. The CDR3 here is CASSLDTAITGELFF. Written as DNA, the CDR3 is TGTGCCAGCAGCTTAGATACAGCGATCACCGGGGAGCTGTTTTTT.

This clonotype was detected ten times or more. J is TRBJ2-7 and V is TRBV7-2, with D uncertain. Between the trimmed V and J ends, which lost 7 bases and 7 bases, there was a span of 17 bases. This CDR3 is 13 amino acids long. CDR1 and CDR2 from the germline V gene are SGHTA and FQGNSA. The CDR3 nucleotides are TGTGCCAGCACCAGATACGTCGCTAAGGAGCAGTACTTC. Translated: CASTRYVAKEQYF.

This clonotype showed up just a few times. The rearrangement joins TRBV21-1 to TRBJ2-1; TRBD2, the table's D call, was not compared with the DNA. TRBV21-1 is deemed a pseudogene. The CDR3 consists of 16 residues. The CDR3 protein is CASSGHLPRSYNEQFF. In DNA, the CDR3 is TGTGCCAGCAGCGGACACCTCCCCCGTTCCTACAATGAGCAGTTCTTC.

The chain links TRBV30 to TRBJ2-4; 9 bases map to TRBD2. The CDR3 runs 14 residues. CDR1 is GTSNPN and CDR2 is SVGIG in the germline V gene (reference sequence). V lost 2 bases, J lost 8 bases, and 7 bases stayed unmatched. The CDR3 coding sequence is TGTGCCTGGAGTAGGGGGACTAGCAGTGACATTCAGTACTTC. This sequence encodes CAWSRGTSSDIQYF.

The chain recombines TRBV5-6 with TRBJ2-5; no definite D call. The germline gives CDR1 SGHDT, CDR2 YYEEEE. V was shortened by 5 bases and J by 1 base, with 18 bases between the two germline ends. The CDR3 covers 16 residues. CDR3 nucleotide sequence: TGTGCCAGCAGGGCTATGGCCCTGACCTTCCAAGAGACCCAGTACTTC. Translating gives CASRAMALTFQETQYF.

The rearrangement uses TRBV4-3 and TRBJ2-7; a weak D match, TRBD1 (5 bases). Trimming removed 0 bases from V and 4 bases from J, with 13 bases in between. Germline assignment: CDR1 LGHNA and CDR2 YSLEER. This CDR3 has 15 amino acids. CDR3 protein: CASSQEYQGRYEQYV. CDR3 coding DNA: TGCGCCAGCAGCCAAGAATATCAGGGCAGGTACGAGCAGTACGTC.

The chain employs TRBV25-1 and TRBJ2-3; 12 bases fit TRBD1. The V gene end was trimmed by 4 bases and the J gene end by 5 bases; junction bases not matched to a gene: 7. Germline V gives CDR1 MGHDK, CDR2 SYGVNS. CDR3 length: 16 residues. For the CDR3, the DNA is TGTGCCAGCAGTGGCCGGGACAGGGGGCGTAAAGATACGCAGTATTTT. Protein product: CASSGRDRGRKDTQYF.

The chain is built from TRBV6-5 and TRBJ2-2; 9 bases match TRBD1. The CDR3 is 18 amino acids. The J segment lost 0 bases and the V segment lost 6 bases, leaving 11 bases of the junction unmatched. Per germline, CDR1 MNHEY and CDR2 SVGAGI. The CDR3 protein is CASSPVGTGPANTGELFF. For the CDR3, the DNA is TGTGCCAGCAGCCCGGTCGGGACAGGGCCCGCGAACACCGGGGAGCTGTTTTTT.

V and J are TRBV14 and TRBJ2-6; 7 positions match TRBD1. This CDR3 has 17 residues. V lost 4 bases and J lost 0; bases outside the gene matches: 6. CDR1 SGHDN and CDR2 FVKESK come from the germline V gene. CDR3: CASSPQDRISGANVLTF. The CDR3 nucleotides are TGTGCCAGCAGCCCCCAGGACAGGATCTCTGGGGCCAACGTCCTGACTTTC.

This chain links TRBV5-1 with TRBJ2-2; D tentatively fits TRBD1 or TRBD2 (6 bases each). The CDR3 has 15 amino acids. The germline gives CDR1 SGHRS, CDR2 YFSETQ. V lost 1 base to trimming and J lost 5 bases, with 12 bases between them. The CDR3 spells CASSLSGDSTGELFF. The CDR3 DNA sequence: TGCGCCAGCAGCTTGTCAGGGGACTCAACCGGGGAGCTGTTTTTT. Full variable domain (rest looked up from reference TRBV5-1 and TRBJ2-2): KAGVTQTPRYLIKTRGQQVTLSCSPISGHRSVSWYQQTPGQGLQFLFEYFSETQRNKGNFPGRFSGRQFSNSRSEMNVSTLELGDSALYLCASSLSGDSTGELFFGEGSRLTVL.

This clonotype was seen more than once but under ten times. The V and J genes are TRBV5-1 and TRBJ1-2, with 8 bases identical to TRBD1. Germline trimming cut 1 base from V and 7 bases from J; bases unmatched to any gene: 12. Germline lookup yields CDR1 SGHRS and CDR2 YFSETQ. There are 16 residues in the CDR3. The CDR3 protein is CASSLPDGQGPPGYTF. CDR3 DNA sequence: TGCGCCAGCAGCTTGCCCGATGGACAGGGCCCTCCTGGCTACACCTTC. Drawing the rest from reference TRBV5-1 and TRBJ1-2, the complete variable domain is KAGVTQTPRYLIKTRGQQVTLSCSPISGHRSVSWYQQTPGQGLQFLFEYFSETQRNKGNFPGRFSGRQFSNSRSEMNVSTLELGDSALYLCASSLPDGQGPPGYTFGSGTRLTVV.

V and J are TRBV27 and TRBJ1-6; tentatively, D is TRBD1 (6 bases). V lost 8 bases to trimming and J lost 9 bases, with 17 bases between them. Looked up from germline, CDR1 is MNHEY and CDR2 is SMNVEV (reference sequence). The CDR3 has 14 residues. CDR3 sequence (DNA): TGTGCCAGCGCGGGGGGGCAAACCGGTTCACCCCTCCACTTT. This encodes CASAGGQTGSPLHF.